Each of the 5 T cell receptor beta chains below was sequenced from the same sample in a study of technical replicates of blood from a handful of donors (dated by TCRdb to the late 2010s). The library was prepared using the immunoSEQ multiplex PCR assay. TCRdb stores this immuneACCESS table with in-frame sequences only. Part of the clones is absent; in the studies checked, under half of the shortfall reflects unresolved V genes, and no reason is known for the rest. Here the sample has about 81,000 clones; approximately 96% occur a single time. More than 0.15% of the sample lies in the top ten. Sequenced material: T cells isolated from PBMCs. The receptors originated from a human donor in good health.

The chain has TRBV7-6 and TRBJ2-3; 10 nucleotides line up with TRBD1. From germline, CDR1 is SGHVS and CDR2 FNYEAQ. CDR3 size: 18 residues. V shed 5 bases and J 4 bases; nucleotides not matched to a gene: 15. CDR3 in amino acids: CASSTPRDRGSESDTQYF. DNA of the CDR3: TGTGCCAGCAGCACCCCCCGGGACAGGGGATCAGAATCAGATACGCAGTATTTT. Combining the CDR3 with reference TRBV7-6 and TRBJ2-3 gives the whole variable domain GAGVSQSPRYKVTKRGQDVALRCDPISGHVSLYWYRQALGQGPEFLTYFNYEAQQDKSGLPNDRFSAERPEGSISTLTIQRTEQRDSAMYRCASSTPRDRGSESDTQYFGPGTRLTVL.

The V and J genes are TRBV27 and TRBJ2-1, with 10 bases identical to TRBD2. The germline V gene has CDR1 MNHEY and CDR2 SMNVEV (reference sequence). V shed 2 bases and J 6 bases; nucleotides not matched to a gene: 1. The CDR3 is 14 residues long. The CDR3 bases are TGTGCCAGCAGTTTACTAGCGGGAGCCAATGAGCAGTTCTTC. It codes for CASSLLAGANEQFF.

The chain has TRBV2 and TRBJ2-2; TRBD2 agrees at 9 bases. V lost 8 bases, J lost 4 bases, and 8 bases stayed unmatched. Germline V gives CDR1 SNHLY, CDR2 FYNNEI. The CDR3 has 15 amino acids. The CDR3 region has the DNA TGTGCCAGCTGTAGCGGGAGACGAGGCACCGGGGAGCTGTTTTTT. Protein: CASCSGRRGTGELFF.

The chain employs TRBV2 and TRBJ1-5; D is uncertain. This CDR3 has 12 residues. The V end lost 4 bases, the J end lost 7 bases, and 8 bases lay between the germline ends. Germline V lookup: CDR1 SNHLY, CDR2 FYNNEI. CDR3 sequence (DNA): TGTGCCAGCAGTGTTGGTGGCCAGCCCCAGCATTTT. This sequence encodes CASSVGGQPQHF. The whole variable domain, remainder taken from reference TRBV2 and TRBJ1-5, is EPEVTQTPSHQVTQMGQEVILRCVPISNHLYFYWYRQILGQKVEFLVSFYNNEISEKSEIFDDQFSVERPDGSNFTLKIRSTKLEDSAMYFCASSVGGQPQHFGDGTRLSIL.

The J gene is TRBJ2-7, the V gene TRBV13; 7 bases are shared with TRBD1. CDR3 length equals 13 residues. CDR1 is PRHDT, CDR2 FYEKMQ, per germline (reference sequence). With V trimmed by 6 bases and J by 5 bases, 7 bases remained unmatched. CDR3 sequence reads: CASSEEGGHEQYF. The CDR3 DNA sequence: TGTGCCAGCAGTGAAGAAGGGGGCCACGAGCAGTACTTC.